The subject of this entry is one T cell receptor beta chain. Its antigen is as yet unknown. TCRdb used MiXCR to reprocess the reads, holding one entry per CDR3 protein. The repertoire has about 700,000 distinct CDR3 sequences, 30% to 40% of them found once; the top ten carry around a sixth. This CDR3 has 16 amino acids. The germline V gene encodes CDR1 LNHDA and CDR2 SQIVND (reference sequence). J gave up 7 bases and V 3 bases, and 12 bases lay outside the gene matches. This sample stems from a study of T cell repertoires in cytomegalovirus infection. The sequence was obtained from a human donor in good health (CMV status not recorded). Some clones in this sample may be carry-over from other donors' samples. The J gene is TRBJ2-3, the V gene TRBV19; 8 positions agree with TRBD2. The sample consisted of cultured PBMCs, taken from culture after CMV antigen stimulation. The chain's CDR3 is CASSISGTSPSYTQYF. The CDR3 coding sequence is TGTGCCAGTAGTATTTCCGGGACTAGTCCCTCGTATACGCAGTATTTT.